These 21 T cell receptor beta chains originate from one sample sequenced in a study of OX40 agonist ivuxolimab in advanced cancers. The method was immunoSEQ multiplex PCR; TCRdb's version includes in-frame clones alone and lacks a portion of them. The data show some 25,000 clones, approximately 70% seen once. Sequenced material: CD4+ or CD8+ T cells sorted from blood, taken in a trial of the OX40 agonist ivuxolimab. These receptors originate from an adult with an advanced solid tumor such as melanoma, head and neck, liver or kidney cancer.

In its sample, this clone was seen once. Its ends do not fully match the called genes, so a read error is possible. J is TRBJ2-7 and V is TRBV5-6; the D gene is possibly TRBD1 (8 bases). Germline V gene lookup returns CDR1 SGHDT and CDR2 YYEEEE. The CDR3 contains 16 residues. CDR3 region: CASSSPTGEGSYEQCF. The CDR3 bases are TGTGCCAGCAGCTCCCCGACAGGGGAGGGATCCTACGAGCAGTGCTTC. Combining the CDR3 with reference TRBV5-6 and TRBJ2-7 gives the whole variable domain DAGVTQSPTHLIKTRGQQVTLRCSPKSGHDTVSWYQQALGQGPQFIFQYYEEEERQRGNFPDRFSGHQFPNYSSELNVNALLLGDSALYLCASSSPTGEGSYEQCFGPGTRLTVT.

This clone is medium-sized (0.01 to 0.1%) within its sample. The chain couples TRBV18 to TRBJ2-7; D possibly uses TRBD1 or TRBD2 (5 bases each). V lost 5 bases, J lost 2 bases, and 13 bases lay in between. CDR3 size: 14 residues. Germline V gene lookup returns CDR1 KGHSH and CDR2 LQKENI. The CDR3 coding sequence is TGTGCCAGCTCAGCCCGGGACGGACCCTACGAGCAGTACTTC. This codes for CASSARDGPYEQYF.

CDR3 amino acids: CASSLWRGGPREQYF. In nucleotides, the CDR3 is TGTGCCAGCAGCTTGTGGAGGGGGGGGCCGAGGGAGCAGTACTTC. The rearrangement joins TRBV5-4 to TRBJ2-7, with D possibly TRBD2 on 7 matching bases. Germline V CDR1 and CDR2: SGHNT, YYREEE (reference sequence). V lost 1 base and J lost 7, with 18 bases in between. The CDR3 length is 15 residues. Combining the CDR3 with reference TRBV5-4 and TRBJ2-7 gives the whole variable domain ETGVTQSPTHLIKTRGQQVTLRCSSQSGHNTVSWYQQALGQGPQFIFQYYREEENGRGNFPPRFSGLQFPNYSSELNVNALELDDSALYLCASSLWRGGPREQYFGPGTRLTVT.

V and J are TRBV11-1 and TRBJ2-3; 8 nucleotides agree with TRBD2. CDR1 SGHAT and CDR2 FQDESV come from the germline V gene (reference sequence). The CDR3 extends over 15 amino acids. After removal of 1 base from V and 5 bases from J, the junction contained 5 bases not matched to a gene. This chain's CDR3 is CASSLGPAGVDTQYF. CDR3 bases: TGTGCCAGCAGCTTAGGTCCAGCGGGGGTAGATACGCAGTATTTT.

The genes are TRBV27 and TRBJ1-4, with no clear D. The CDR3 spans 15 residues. CDR1 is MNHEY, CDR2 SMNVEV, per germline (reference sequence). Trimming took off 0 bases at V and 4 bases at J, with 9 bases between the two ends. The CDR3 DNA sequence: TGTGCCAGCAGTTTATCGACTTCCCGTAATGAAAAACTGTTTTTT. This sequence encodes CASSLSTSRNEKLFF.

The chain links TRBV4-1 to TRBJ2-7; D remains ambiguous. Germline CDR1 and CDR2: MGHRA and YSYEKL. Trimming pared 0 bases from V and 0 bases from J, leaving 12 bases between. This CDR3 has 16 residues. In nucleotides, the CDR3 is TGCGCCAGCAGCCAAGAAGGACCTTTTAGCTCCTACGAGCAGTACTTC. Translating gives CASSQEGPFSSYEQYF.

The chain links TRBV30 to TRBJ2-7, with 14 bases that match TRBD2. The V segment lost 1 base and the J segment 5 bases; nucleotides outside the gene matches: 10. The length of the CDR3 is 17 residues. Looked up from germline, CDR1 is GTSNPN and CDR2 is SVGIG (reference sequence). CDR3 DNA sequence: TGTGCCTGGAGTGCAGACGGACTAGCGGGGGGCCAGGACGAGCAGTACTTC. Its protein product is CAWSADGLAGGQDEQYF.

This chain links TRBV7-9 with TRBJ1-4, with TRBD1 identical over 7 bases. CDR1 and CDR2 (germline): SEHNR, FQNEAQ (reference sequence). Germline trimming cut 2 bases from V and 10 bases from J; bases unmatched to any gene: 10. This CDR3 spans 15 amino acids. The CDR3 spells CASSLSPTGIPKLFF. The CDR3 DNA reads TGTGCCAGCAGCTTAAGTCCGACAGGGATTCCAAAACTGTTTTTT.

The chain couples TRBV5-6 to TRBJ2-1; possibly TRBD1 for D (6 bases). This CDR3 region has 14 residues. Germline V gene lookup returns CDR1 SGHDT and CDR2 YYEEEE. The V gene lost 0 bases and the J gene lost 9 bases, with 13 bases spanning the gap. In DNA form, the CDR3 reads TGTGCCAGCAGCTTGGCCGGCAGGGGAGCTGAGCAGTTCTTC. It yields the protein CASSLAGRGAEQFF.

This clone was recorded only once. The chain employs TRBV19 and TRBJ2-1; D might be TRBD2 (5 bases). V was shortened by 5 bases and J by 8 bases, with 19 bases between the two germline ends. The CDR3 spans 15 residues. The germline CDR1 and CDR2 sequences are LNHDA and SQIVND (reference sequence). The CDR3 spells CASSWGNQMRDEQFF. The CDR3 bases are TGTGCCAGTAGTTGGGGTAATCAAATGAGGGATGAGCAGTTCTTC.

DNA for the CDR3: TGTGCCAGCAGCTTAGCGTCGTGGTTTCCGGACACCGGGGAGCTGTTTTTT. It translates to CASSLASWFPDTGELFF. The chain recombines TRBV7-8 with TRBJ2-2, with D hard to call. V lost 0 bases to trimming and J lost 3 bases, with 14 bases between them. The CDR3 runs to 17 residues. The germline CDR1 and CDR2 sequences are SGHVS and FQNEAQ.

This clone has more than one count but fewer than ten. The V call is TRBV28, the J call TRBJ1-2; D might be TRBD1 (6 bases). Germline V gene lookup returns CDR1 MDHEN and CDR2 SYDVKM. Trimming shortened V by 4 bases and J by 9 bases, and 27 bases separated the two germline ends. The CDR3 totals 17 residues. CDR3 in DNA: TGTGCCAGCAGTTCGCCCCTCCGGGACACCCCCCCTCTACGCTACACCTTC. Amino acids: CASSSPLRDTPPLRYTF.

CDR3 nucleotide sequence: TGTGCCAGCAGGCGTGGTTTGGGGGCTGATGAGCAGTTCTTC. It specifies CASRRGLGADEQFF. The chain joins TRBV6-1 to TRBJ2-1, with D possibly TRBD1 on 6 matching bases. CDR3 length: 14 residues. CDR1 MNHNS and CDR2 SASEGT come from the germline V gene. The V and J ends lost 6 bases and 8 bases respectively, with 17 bases between them.

The rearrangement uses TRBV13 and TRBJ2-3, with D possibly called TRBD1 or TRBD2 (5 bases each). Trimming took off 4 bases at V and 1 base at J, with 12 bases between the two ends. The CDR3 is made up of 15 amino acids. Germline V CDR1 and CDR2: PRHDT, FYEKMQ (reference sequence). The CDR3 DNA reads as TGTGCCAGCAGCTACTCATCGGGGCGCACAGATACGCAGTATTTT. This codes for CASSYSSGRTDTQYF.

This chain links TRBV7-9 with TRBJ1-2; possibly TRBD1 for D (5 bases). This CDR3 spans 16 amino acids. The germline V and J ends were trimmed by 3 bases and 4 bases, with 18 bases remaining between them. The germline V gene encodes CDR1 SEHNR and CDR2 FQNEAQ (reference sequence). Written as DNA, the CDR3 is TGTGCCAGCAGCTTGCAGGGTGTAGTGTTTACCTATGGCTACACCTTC. It specifies CASSLQGVVFTYGYTF.

This clone is judged medium-sized (0.01 to 0.1%). The chain combines TRBV10-3 with TRBJ1-2, with no clear D. Germline-derived CDR1 and CDR2 are ENHRY and SYGVKD. V was pared by 6 bases and J by 3 bases, with 14 bases between. The CDR3 covers 14 residues. In nucleotides, the CDR3 is TGTGCCATCAGCCTCTCGCCGGCGCACTATGGCTACACCTTC. This sequence encodes CAISLSPAHYGYTF.

The gene calls are TRBV10-3 and TRBJ1-6; 8 bases match TRBD1. CDR1 and CDR2 from the germline V gene are ENHRY and SYGVKD. J lost 6 bases, V lost 0 bases, and 4 bases had no gene match. This CDR3 spans 16 amino acids. CDR3 nucleotides: TGTGCCATCAGTGAGTCAGGCACAGGGGGTAATTCACCCCTCCACTTT. Its protein is CAISESGTGGNSPLHF.

The chain joins TRBV9 to TRBJ2-7; D is perhaps TRBD2 (7 bases). Germline CDR1 is SGDLS and CDR2 is YYNGEE. Trimming cost V 4 bases and J 5 bases, with 16 bases left between them. This CDR3 spans 14 amino acids. The CDR3 DNA follows: TGTGCCAGCAGCCCAGGGACACGGGGGGACGAGCAGTACTTC. Translating it yields CASSPGTRGDEQYF.

V and J are TRBV10-3 and TRBJ1-1, with D uncertain. CDR1 and CDR2 from the germline V gene are ENHRY and SYGVKD. The CDR3 runs to 14 residues. V lost 2 bases and J 0 bases, leaving 7 bases between the germline ends. The CDR3 protein is CAISEPGLNTEAFF. In nucleotides, the CDR3 is TGTGCCATCAGTGAGCCCGGACTGAACACTGAAGCTTTCTTT.

In this sample, this clone turned up once. The CDR3 loop reads CASSYRSAANIQYF. CDR3 in DNA: TGTGCCAGCAGTTACCGTTCCGCAGCAAACATTCAGTACTTC. The chain carries TRBV6-5 and TRBJ2-4; D is ambiguous. V was shortened by 2 bases and J by 6 bases, with 11 bases between the two germline ends. The CDR3 totals 14 residues. Germline assignment: CDR1 MNHEY and CDR2 SVGAGI.

The chain recombines TRBV13 with TRBJ2-1; 7 positions match TRBD1. CDR1 and CDR2 from the germline V gene are PRHDT and FYEKMQ (reference sequence). This CDR3 is built from 13 residues. Trimming at V came to 5 bases and at J to 10 bases, leaving 8 bases not matched to a gene. The CDR3 loop reads CASSRMTGHEQFF. CDR3 nucleotide sequence: TGTGCCAGCAGCCGGATGACAGGGCACGAGCAGTTCTTC.